A selection of T cell receptor beta chains follows, all from one sample in a study of T cells in Graves' hyperthyroidism and ophthalmopathy. TCRdb passed the multiplex PCR reads through MiXCR, listing each CDR3 protein once. The sample comprises approximately 600,000 distinct CDR3 sequences, around 20% of which are singletons, and 30% to 40% rests with the top ten. The specimen sequenced was blood. The source is a man aged 25-45 years with Graves' ophthalmopathy. Both conserved end residues are part of each CDR3. D genes are given only for firm matches. Clone size is stated in some rows and not others, as once, few, many or a class when expanded.

>TRBV3-1|.|.|TRBJ2-5
CASSGLGGKETQYF
TGTGCCAGCAGCGGGCTAGGAGGGAAAGAGACCCAGTACTTC
>TRBV4-3|TRBD1|few|TRBJ1-4
CASSQVIVTGGGNEKLFF
TGCGCCAGCAGCCAAGTAATTGTTACAGGGGGAGGTAATGAAAAACTGTTTTTT
>TRBV5-1|TRBD1|.|TRBJ1-5
CASSLTGQGQQPQHF
TGCGCCAGCAGCTTAACCGGACAGGGCCAACAGCCCCAGCATTTT
>TRBV28|.|few|TRBJ2-1
CASSSRIAYNEQFF
TGTGCCAGCAGCTCCCGGATCGCCTACAATGAGCAGTTCTTC
>TRBV11-2|TRBD1|.|TRBJ2-5
CASSYGQGLETQYF
TGTGCCAGCAGCTATGGACAGGGTCTGGAGACCCAGTACTTC
>TRBV12-3/TRBV12-4|TRBD1|.|TRBJ1-4
CASSRGQDLNEKLFF
TGTGCCAGCAGTAGGGGACAGGATTTGAATGAAAAACTGTTTTTT
>TRBV6-5|.|few|TRBJ2-7
CASSYFGDGFYEQYF
TGTGCCAGCAGTTACTTCGGGGACGGATTTTACGAGCAGTACTTC
>TRBV15|.|few|TRBJ2-7
CATSRDSGGEQYF
TGTGCCACCAGCAGAGACTCCGGGGGCGAGCAGTACTTC
>TRBV6-2/TRBV6-3|TRBD1|.|TRBJ1-6
CASSLAGTGVSPLHF
TGTGCCAGCAGTTTAGCGGGGACAGGGGTTTCACCCCTCCACTTT
>TRBV2|.|many|TRBJ2-3
CASSEGQSTDTQYF
TGTGCCAGCAGTGAAGGACAGAGCACAGATACGCAGTATTTT
>TRBV30|.|.|TRBJ2-3
CAWSHGGFFLIDTQYF
TGTGCCTGGAGCCATGGAGGTTTCTTTTTGATAGATACGCAGTATTTT
>TRBV7-2|.|many|TRBJ2-3
CASSQQERSTDTQYF
TGTGCCAGCAGCCAACAGGAGCGGAGCACAGATACGCAGTATTTT
>TRBV11-2|TRBD2|.|TRBJ2-1
CASRSSGGHSLNEQFF
TGTGCCAGCAGATCCTCGGGAGGCCACTCGCTGAATGAGCAGTTCTTC
>TRBV6-1|.|few|TRBJ2-7
CASSPDPGCEQYF
TGTGCCAGCAGCCCAGACCCCGGGTGCGAGCAGTACTTC
>TRBV7-2|.|few|TRBJ2-1
CASSPMVYNEQFF
TGTGCCAGCAGCCCAATGGTTTACAATGAGCAGTTCTTC
>TRBV7-3|TRBD1|many|TRBJ1-1
CASSETTGGEAFF
TGTGCCAGCAGCGAAACGACAGGGGGGGAAGCTTTCTTT
>TRBV12-3/TRBV12-4|.|.|TRBJ2-1
CASSFRGNEQLF
TGTGCCAGCAGTTTCAGGGGCAATGAGCAGCTCTTC
>TRBV20-1|TRBD2|.|TRBJ2-1
CSARDLGGGSHQTSYNEQFF
TGCAGTGCTAGAGATCTCGGAGGCGGGAGTCATCAAACCTCCTACAATGAGCAGTTCTTC
>TRBV28|.|many|TRBJ2-2
CASSLEGGELFF
TGTGCCAGCAGTTTAGAAGGCGGGGAGCTGTTTTTT
>TRBV7-2|TRBD1|many|TRBJ2-1
CASSPDRATYNEQFF
TGTGCCAGCAGCCCAGACAGGGCGACTTACAATGAGCAGTTCTTC
>TRBV7-7|.|.|TRBJ2-1
CASSLGEGVGNEQFF
TGTGCTAGCAGCTTAGGAGAGGGAGTGGGGAATGAGCAGTTCTTC
>TRBV10-3|.|.|TRBJ1-2
CAISESLASFGYTF
TGTGCCATCAGTGAGTCGTTGGCCTCATTTGGCTACACCTTC
>TRBV7-2|.|many|TRBJ2-5
CASSKGLAETQYF
TGTGCCAGCAGCAAGGGACTTGCGGAGACCCAGTACTTC
>TRBV5-1|TRBD2|.|TRBJ2-5
CASSTTSGRLETQYF
TGCGCCAGCAGCACGACTAGCGGGAGATTGGAGACCCAGTACTTC
>TRBV30|.|many|TRBJ2-5
CAWNTPPGTQYF
TGTGCCTGGAACACCCCTCCAGGGACCCAGTACTTC
>TRBV29-1|TRBD1|few|TRBJ1-1
CSFIGQGITEAFF
TGCAGCTTTATCGGACAGGGGATCACTGAAGCTTTCTTT
>TRBV10-2|.|.|TRBJ2-7
CASSDSWDPKNYEQYF
TGCGCCAGCAGTGATTCATGGGACCCCAAAAACTACGAGCAGTACTTC
>TRBV5-5|.|many|TRBJ2-3
CASSLELGTRGTDTQYF
TGTGCCAGCAGCCTTGAATTAGGGACCAGGGGCACAGATACGCAGTATTTT
>TRBV10-2|.|.|TRBJ1-4
CASSVRQGREKLFF
TGCGCCAGCAGTGTACGGCAGGGGAGGGAAAAACTGTTTTTT
>TRBV25-1|.|few|TRBJ2-7
CASSDRFTYEQYF
TGTGCCAGCAGTGACAGGTTTACCTACGAGCAGTACTTC
>TRBV18|.|many|TRBJ1-5
CASSPEPDQPQHF
TGTGCCAGCTCACCCGAGCCGGATCAGCCCCAGCATTTT
>TRBV13|.|.|TRBJ2-7
CASSLRDVAYEQYF
TGTGCCAGCAGCCTGCGGGACGTAGCCTACGAGCAGTACTTC
>TRBV20-1|.|few|TRBJ2-1
CSAINFQSSYNEQFF
TGCAGTGCCATAAATTTTCAAAGCTCCTACAATGAGCAGTTCTTC
>TRBV19|.|few|TRBJ2-7
CASRGLDSGSYEQYF
TGTGCCAGTAGGGGGTTGGATTCAGGGTCCTACGAGCAGTACTTC
>TRBV18|TRBD2|few|TRBJ2-3
CASSALAGATDTQYF
TGTGCCAGCTCAGCACTAGCGGGAGCCACAGATACGCAGTATTTT
>TRBV2|TRBD2|many|TRBJ2-2
CASTASGSRGAGELFF
TGTGCCAGCACGGCTAGCGGGAGTAGGGGAGCCGGGGAGCTGTTTTTT
>TRBV7-2|.|few|TRBJ1-1
CASSLRGGVDTEAFF
TGTGCCAGCAGCTTACGGGGGGGTGTAGACACTGAAGCTTTCTTT
>TRBV7-9|.|.|TRBJ1-2
CASSLLEGGYTF
TGTGCCAGCAGCTTACTTGAGGGTGGCTACACCTTC
>TRBV12-3/TRBV12-4|.|.|TRBJ2-4
CASSPVTVNIQYF
TGTGCCAGCAGCCCCGTGACAGTAAACATCCAGTACTTC
>TRBV11-2|.|few|TRBJ2-1
CASSLGMWDNEQFF
TGTGCCAGCAGCTTAGGGATGTGGGACAATGAGCAGTTCTTC
>TRBV28|.|.|TRBJ2-4
CASSFLGGKNIQYF
TGTGCCAGCAGTTTCCTAGGTGGGAAAAACATTCAGTACTTC
>TRBV27|.|few|TRBJ1-2
CASSLKGAYGYTF
TGTGCCAGCAGTTTAAAGGGCGCGTATGGCTACACCTTC
>TRBV7-9|TRBD1|.|TRBJ1-2
CASSLAGTVNYGYTF
TGTGCCAGCAGCTTAGCTGGGACAGTCAACTATGGCTACACCTTC
>TRBV11-3|.|many|TRBJ2-2
CASSLGAGGANTGELFF
TGTGCCAGCAGCTTAGGTGCCGGAGGGGCGAACACCGGGGAGCTGTTTTTT
>TRBV12-3/TRBV12-4|.|many|TRBJ1-5
CASSLQGTRGNQPQHF
TGTGCCAGCAGTTTACAGGGGACAAGGGGCAATCAGCCCCAGCATTTT
>TRBV6-2/TRBV6-3|.|few|TRBJ1-1
CASSALGRNTEAFF
TGTGCCAGCAGTGCGCTCGGGAGGAACACTGAAGCTTTCTTT
>TRBV3-1|.|many|TRBJ1-1
CASSQEWRGDTEAFF
TGTGCCAGCAGCCAAGAGTGGCGTGGGGACACTGAAGCTTTCTTT